Below, 12 T cell receptor beta chains from the same sample are listed, as sequenced in a study of PD-1 blockade in classical Hodgkin lymphoma (TCRdb year 2020). What this sample's time point label stands for: cycle 4 day 1 (C4D1), after less than 7 weeks of nivolumab. All trial patients had relapsed after autologous stem cell transplantation, with cohorts A, B and C differing in prior brentuximab vedotin exposure. The library relied on the immunoSEQ multiplex PCR assay. Held by TCRdb, this immuneACCESS table contains in-frame sequences only and omits some clones. Under half of the omission traces to an unresolved V gene where checked; the cause of the rest is unknown. For this sample there are roughly 90,000 clones; approximately 86% appear just once. Approximately 15% of the sample is in the top ten clones. Sample: peripheral blood mononuclear cells (PBMCs), taken before the fourth cycle of nivolumab. The receptors stem from a human donor with classical Hodgkin lymphoma.

This clone was picked up one time. This chain links TRBV27 with TRBJ2-1; the D is unclear. CDR3 length: 16 amino acids. With 3 bases removed from V and 7 bases from J, the gap between germline ends came to 19 bases. Per the germline V gene, CDR1 is MNHEY and CDR2 is SMNVEV (reference sequence). CDR3 nucleotides: TGTGCCAGCAGTTTGAGGAACGGTGGGCAAGTGAATGAGCAGTTCTTC. Translation gives CASSLRNGGQVNEQFF.

The J gene is TRBJ1-1, the V gene TRBV6-1, with D hard to call. The CDR3 is 14 residues long. Trimming cost V 6 bases and J 4 bases, with 15 bases left between them. Germline CDR1 and CDR2: MNHNS and SASEGT. This chain's CDR3 is CASRVYGDRTEAFF. DNA for the CDR3: TGTGCCAGCAGGGTCTACGGTGACCGCACTGAAGCTTTCTTT.

The V call is TRBV7-9, the J call TRBJ1-4; the D is unclear. Per germline, CDR1 SEHNR and CDR2 FQNEAQ (reference sequence). CDR3 length: 13 amino acids. V was pared by 8 bases and J by 8 bases, with 15 bases between. The CDR3 loop is CASLRSTQEKLFF. The CDR3 nucleotides are TGTGCCAGCCTACGGTCTACCCAGGAAAAACTGTTTTTT.

The chain carries TRBV15 and TRBJ2-7; TRBD1 matches 9 bases. The CDR3 contains 15 residues. The V and J ends lost 5 bases and 0 bases, in that order; junction bases with no gene match: 5. Germline values: CDR1 LNHNV, CDR2 YYDKDF (reference sequence). This CDR3 is CATSPDRGFSYEQYF. CDR3 bases: TGTGCCACCAGCCCGGACAGGGGATTCTCCTACGAGCAGTACTTC.

J is TRBJ2-7 and V is TRBV19; 11 bases are shared with TRBD2. The CDR3 loop spans 16 amino acids. The trim removed 2 bases at V and 0 bases at J, leaving 3 bases unmatched. The germline V gene encodes CDR1 LNHDA and CDR2 SQIVND (reference sequence). The CDR3 here is CASSISGTSGSYEQYF. CDR3 DNA: TGTGCCAGTAGTATATCCGGGACTAGCGGCTCCTACGAGCAGTACTTC.

This clone showed up just once. The genes are TRBV27 and TRBJ2-2; D possibly uses TRBD1 or TRBD2 (6 bases each). This CDR3 contains 15 residues. Germline V gene data show CDR1 as MNHEY and CDR2 as SMNVEV (reference sequence). Between the trimmed V and J ends, which lost 3 bases and 4 bases, there was a span of 12 bases. The CDR3 is CASSFGGGFTGELFF. The CDR3 DNA reads as TGTGCCAGCAGTTTCGGGGGCGGGTTCACCGGGGAGCTGTTTTTT.

In this sample, this clone turned up a few times. The chain employs TRBV28 and TRBJ2-7; D not certain. CDR3 length: 14 amino acids. With 6 bases removed from V and 2 bases from J, the gap between germline ends came to 14 bases. CDR1 and CDR2 from the germline V gene are MDHEN and SYDVKM. The CDR3 sequence is CASRPTPGPYEQYF. Here the CDR3 DNA reads TGTGCCAGCAGGCCAACTCCGGGTCCCTACGAGCAGTACTTC.

The V gene is TRBV18, the J gene TRBJ1-3; D remains ambiguous. This CDR3 is 17 amino acids long. CDR1 and CDR2 (germline): KGHSH, LQKENI. V was shortened by 2 bases and J by 4 bases, with 18 bases between the two germline ends. The DNA of the CDR3 is TGTGCCAGCTCACCAGTGGAGGCCGGCGAATTCGGAAACACCATATATTTT. Its translation: CASSPVEAGEFGNTIYF.

The chain employs TRBV9 and TRBJ1-2; no definite D call. V was cut by 0 bases and J by 4 bases, with 13 bases left in between. The CDR3 spans 15 residues. The germline gives CDR1 SGDLS, CDR2 YYNGEE. In DNA, the CDR3 is TGTGCCAGCAGCGTAGACCATTCGGGAGGCTATGGCTACACCTTC. Residues: CASSVDHSGGYGYTF.

The V and J genes are TRBV6-4 and TRBJ2-1, with a weak D call TRBD2 (6 bases). The CDR3 is 13 amino acids. The germline V gene has CDR1 MRHNA and CDR2 SNTAGT. V was trimmed by 5 bases and J by 10 bases, leaving 15 bases between them. CDR3 sequence reads: CASSPEGRGEQFF. Here the CDR3 DNA reads TGTGCCAGCAGTCCGGAAGGGCGGGGAGAGCAGTTCTTC.

The CDR3 loop reads CASSSTGESNQPQHF. The CDR3 DNA sequence: TGTGCCAGCAGTTCCACAGGGGAGAGCAATCAGCCCCAGCATTTT. V and J are TRBV28 and TRBJ1-5, with 7 nucleotides matching TRBD1. After removal of 4 bases from V and 1 base from J, the junction contained 4 bases not matched to a gene. The V gene's germline CDR1 is MDHEN and CDR2 SYDVKM. CDR3 length equals 15 residues.

The J gene is TRBJ2-7, the V gene TRBV7-2; perhaps TRBD2 as D (5 bases). V lost 5 bases, J lost 2 bases, and 19 bases lay in between. This CDR3 is built from 16 residues. Germline CDR1 is SGHTA and CDR2 is FQGNSA. The CDR3 loop reads CASSPLGSGRTYEQYF. In nucleotides, the CDR3 is TGTGCCAGCAGCCCCTTGGGGAGCGGTAGGACCTACGAGCAGTACTTC.